This TCR beta chain comes out of a study of blood T cell repertoires in COVID-19. Study-wide context: Specimens from acute and convalescent COVID-19 originated in the United States, Italy and Spain. PBMCs, B-cell-depleted T cells, or T cells were the source of the cDNA or gDNA that made up the material.

In the original workflow: Reference gene primer amplification gave nucleated cell count estimates. TCRdb's table, derived via immunoSEQ multiplex PCR, lists solely in-frame clones and lacks some. Clone size and V and J calls were adopted from that table, with D and trimming inferred from the DNA. The sample comprises over 120,000 clones, around 90% of which are singletons, and roughly 1.6% rests with the top ten. Trimming pared 6 bases from V and 7 bases from J, leaving 15 bases between. CDR3 length: 14 residues. Germline values: CDR1 MGHRA, CDR2 YSYEKL. The sequenced sample was peripheral blood. The TCR comes from a human donor in a cohort sampled during active COVID-19. The chain employs TRBV4-1 and TRBJ1-4, with unresolved D. Here the CDR3 reads CASRSMGLPEKLFF. CDR3 sequence (DNA): TGCGCCAGCAGGTCGATGGGCCTACCTGAAAAACTGTTTTTT.